Listed below are T cell receptor beta chains from one sample, sequenced in a study of neurological immune-mediated disorders. One entry per CDR3 protein, called by TCRdb with MiXCR from the 5' RACE reads. Of some 22,000 distinct CDR3 sequences detected, around a sixth appear once; the ten largest clones hold 6% to 8%. The sequenced material came from CD8+ T cells from blood. All receptors come from a woman between 18 and 29 years old with multiple sclerosis. Both conserved end residues are part of each CDR3. The order of the fields is D gene, J gene, clone size, V gene, CDR3 DNA, CDR3 protein. The D gene is left open where the match is weak. Some rows mark clone size as missing; the rest say once, few, many or name a class of expanded clone.

>.|TRBJ1-2|many|TRBV29-1
TGCAGCGGGGCCCTTACGGGAGGCTACACCTTC
CSGALTGGYTF
>.|TRBJ2-2|many|TRBV7-6
TGTGCCAGCAGCTTTGAAGATAACACCGGGGAGCTGTTTTTT
CASSFEDNTGELFF
>.|TRBJ2-3|.|TRBV10-3
TGTGCCATCAGTGCTTTCGGGGACGGAGGCACAGATACGCAGTATTTT
CAISAFGDGGTDTQYF
>.|TRBJ2-7|many|TRBV3-1
TGTGCCAGCAGCCGGGACAAGGGGACTTTTTACGAGCAGTACTTC
CASSRDKGTFYEQYF
>.|TRBJ2-5|.|TRBV20-1
TGCAGTGCTAGTGGTGCCGAGACTAGACAAGAGACCCAGTACTTC
CSASGAETRQETQYF
>TRBD2|TRBJ2-3|many|TRBV2
TGTGCCAGCAGTGACTATCCTCTTAGCGGGGGAGCAGATACGCAGTATTTT
CASSDYPLSGGADTQYF
>TRBD2|TRBJ2-5|many|TRBV13
TGTGCCAGCAGCTCAGCGGGAGACCAAGAGACCCAGTACTTC
CASSSAGDQETQYF
>.|TRBJ2-7|many|TRBV27
TGTGCCAGCAGTTTCACCCCAGAGTTCGGCGAGCAGTACTTC
CASSFTPEFGEQYF
>.|TRBJ1-1|many|TRBV7-6
TGTGCCAGCAGCCAAACAGGGTACACTGAAGCTTTCTTT
CASSQTGYTEAFF
>.|TRBJ2-3|.|TRBV6-4
TGTGCCAGCAGTGCGTCAGGGATGGGCGCGCAGTATTTT
CASSASGMGAQYF
>.|TRBJ2-6|.|TRBV10-3
TGTGCCATCAGTGAGTCGAACCCCGGGGCCAACGTCCTGACTTTC
CAISESNPGANVLTF
>TRBD1|TRBJ2-5|many|TRBV20-1
TGCAGTGCTAGAGATTGGGACAGGGGAGAGACCCAGTACTTC
CSARDWDRGETQYF
>TRBD2|TRBJ2-3|many|TRBV6-4
TGTGCCAGCAGTGTTGTGGCGGGAGTAACAGATACGCAGTATTTT
CASSVVAGVTDTQYF
>.|TRBJ2-7|many|TRBV5-6
TGTGCCAGCAGCCCAGTAGGGACGGACTCCTACGAGCAGTACTTC
CASSPVGTDSYEQYF
>.|TRBJ1-2|many|TRBV29-1
TGCAGCGTTGCACTATCGGGGGCCAATGGCTACACCTTC
CSVALSGANGYTF
>TRBD2|TRBJ2-1|medium-sized|TRBV7-9
TGTGCCAGCAGGATAGCGGGTAACTCCTACAATGAGCAGTTCTTC
CASRIAGNSYNEQFF
>.|TRBJ2-3|medium-sized|TRBV4-1
TGCGCCAGCAGCCAAGTGGAGTACACAGATACGCAGTATTTT
CASSQVEYTDTQYF
>TRBD1|TRBJ2-4|many|TRBV5-5
TGTGCCAGCATCAATCTAGACAGGGACGACATTCAGTACTTC
CASINLDRDDIQYF
>.|TRBJ1-5|medium-sized|TRBV29-1
TGCAGTGGCCGGGGACATCTCAATCAGCCCCAGCATTTT
CSGRGHLNQPQHF
>.|TRBJ2-7|few|TRBV11-2
TGTGCCAGCAGCTTGACACACGGGGAGCAGTACTTC
CASSLTHGEQYF
>TRBD2|TRBJ2-1|once|TRBV27
TGTGCCAGCAGTTCCGGACTAGCGGGGGGCGGGCATGAGCAGTTCTTC
CASSSGLAGGGHEQFF
>.|TRBJ1-5|few|TRBV4-2
TGTGCCAGCAGCCAAGCTCCACAGGTTTTCAATCAGCCCCAGCATTTT
CASSQAPQVFNQPQHF
>.|TRBJ2-1|many|TRBV20-1
TGCAGTGCGGGCAGGGGCCCCTACAATGAGCAGTTCTTC
CSAGRGPYNEQFF
>.|TRBJ1-1|many|TRBV28
TGTGCCAGCAGTTATTACTTGGGGGCAAACACTGAAGCTTTCTTT
CASSYYLGANTEAFF
>TRBD1|TRBJ1-4|many|TRBV10-1
TGCGCCAGCAGTGAGACCCCGGGACAGAAAATAACTGAAAAACTGTTTTTT
CASSETPGQKITEKLFF
>TRBD2|TRBJ2-3|medium-sized|TRBV28
TGTGCCAGCAGTTTACCGACCCCAAGGAGGCGGGGGGCAGGCACAGATACGCAGTATTTT
CASSLPTPRRRGAGTDTQYF
>.|TRBJ1-2|many|TRBV6-5
TGTGCCAGCAGTTACTCCGGCGGAGGTGGCTACACCTTC
CASSYSGGGGYTF
>.|TRBJ2-5|.|TRBV28
TGTGCCAGCAGTTTTTATCGGGGTGGTTCAAAGTACTTC
CASSFYRGGSKYF
>.|TRBJ2-5|medium-sized|TRBV25-1
TGTGCCAGCAGTGAATTGGGAGAGGAGACCCAGTACTTC
CASSELGEETQYF
>.|TRBJ2-5|.|TRBV29-1
TGCAGCGCCGCTACGAGGGCCCAGTACTTC
CSAATRAQYF
>.|TRBJ2-7|many|TRBV20-1
TGCAGTGCTACCCTAAACAGAGAGCCCTACGAGCAGTACTTC
CSATLNREPYEQYF
>.|TRBJ1-1|many|TRBV6-2/TRBV6-3
TGTGCCAGCAGTTACGGGGTATACATACTTCTAAAGCGGAACACTGAAGCTTTCTTT
CASSYGVYILLKRNTEAFF
>.|TRBJ2-1|few|TRBV5-5
TGTGCCAGCAGCTTGACCGGGAGTGTTCACAATGAGCAGTTCTTC
CASSLTGSVHNEQFF
>.|TRBJ2-3|.|TRBV5-4
TGTGCCAGCAGCTTGGAGGGTGGGGATACGCAGTATTTT
CASSLEGGDTQYF
>.|TRBJ1-6|.|TRBV10-3
TGTGCCATCAGTGGGAACACAGCTAATTCACCCCTCCACTTT
CAISGNTANSPLHF
>TRBD1|TRBJ2-1|many|TRBV5-1
TGCGCCAGCAGCTCGGGCCTAGGACAGGGGTTTTTAGACAATGAGCAGTTCTTC
CASSSGLGQGFLDNEQFF
>TRBD1|TRBJ1-4|many|TRBV27
TGTGCCAGCAGTCTCCAAGAACAGGCCGGGACAGGGGTTAATGAAAAACTGTTTTTT
CASSLQEQAGTGVNEKLFF